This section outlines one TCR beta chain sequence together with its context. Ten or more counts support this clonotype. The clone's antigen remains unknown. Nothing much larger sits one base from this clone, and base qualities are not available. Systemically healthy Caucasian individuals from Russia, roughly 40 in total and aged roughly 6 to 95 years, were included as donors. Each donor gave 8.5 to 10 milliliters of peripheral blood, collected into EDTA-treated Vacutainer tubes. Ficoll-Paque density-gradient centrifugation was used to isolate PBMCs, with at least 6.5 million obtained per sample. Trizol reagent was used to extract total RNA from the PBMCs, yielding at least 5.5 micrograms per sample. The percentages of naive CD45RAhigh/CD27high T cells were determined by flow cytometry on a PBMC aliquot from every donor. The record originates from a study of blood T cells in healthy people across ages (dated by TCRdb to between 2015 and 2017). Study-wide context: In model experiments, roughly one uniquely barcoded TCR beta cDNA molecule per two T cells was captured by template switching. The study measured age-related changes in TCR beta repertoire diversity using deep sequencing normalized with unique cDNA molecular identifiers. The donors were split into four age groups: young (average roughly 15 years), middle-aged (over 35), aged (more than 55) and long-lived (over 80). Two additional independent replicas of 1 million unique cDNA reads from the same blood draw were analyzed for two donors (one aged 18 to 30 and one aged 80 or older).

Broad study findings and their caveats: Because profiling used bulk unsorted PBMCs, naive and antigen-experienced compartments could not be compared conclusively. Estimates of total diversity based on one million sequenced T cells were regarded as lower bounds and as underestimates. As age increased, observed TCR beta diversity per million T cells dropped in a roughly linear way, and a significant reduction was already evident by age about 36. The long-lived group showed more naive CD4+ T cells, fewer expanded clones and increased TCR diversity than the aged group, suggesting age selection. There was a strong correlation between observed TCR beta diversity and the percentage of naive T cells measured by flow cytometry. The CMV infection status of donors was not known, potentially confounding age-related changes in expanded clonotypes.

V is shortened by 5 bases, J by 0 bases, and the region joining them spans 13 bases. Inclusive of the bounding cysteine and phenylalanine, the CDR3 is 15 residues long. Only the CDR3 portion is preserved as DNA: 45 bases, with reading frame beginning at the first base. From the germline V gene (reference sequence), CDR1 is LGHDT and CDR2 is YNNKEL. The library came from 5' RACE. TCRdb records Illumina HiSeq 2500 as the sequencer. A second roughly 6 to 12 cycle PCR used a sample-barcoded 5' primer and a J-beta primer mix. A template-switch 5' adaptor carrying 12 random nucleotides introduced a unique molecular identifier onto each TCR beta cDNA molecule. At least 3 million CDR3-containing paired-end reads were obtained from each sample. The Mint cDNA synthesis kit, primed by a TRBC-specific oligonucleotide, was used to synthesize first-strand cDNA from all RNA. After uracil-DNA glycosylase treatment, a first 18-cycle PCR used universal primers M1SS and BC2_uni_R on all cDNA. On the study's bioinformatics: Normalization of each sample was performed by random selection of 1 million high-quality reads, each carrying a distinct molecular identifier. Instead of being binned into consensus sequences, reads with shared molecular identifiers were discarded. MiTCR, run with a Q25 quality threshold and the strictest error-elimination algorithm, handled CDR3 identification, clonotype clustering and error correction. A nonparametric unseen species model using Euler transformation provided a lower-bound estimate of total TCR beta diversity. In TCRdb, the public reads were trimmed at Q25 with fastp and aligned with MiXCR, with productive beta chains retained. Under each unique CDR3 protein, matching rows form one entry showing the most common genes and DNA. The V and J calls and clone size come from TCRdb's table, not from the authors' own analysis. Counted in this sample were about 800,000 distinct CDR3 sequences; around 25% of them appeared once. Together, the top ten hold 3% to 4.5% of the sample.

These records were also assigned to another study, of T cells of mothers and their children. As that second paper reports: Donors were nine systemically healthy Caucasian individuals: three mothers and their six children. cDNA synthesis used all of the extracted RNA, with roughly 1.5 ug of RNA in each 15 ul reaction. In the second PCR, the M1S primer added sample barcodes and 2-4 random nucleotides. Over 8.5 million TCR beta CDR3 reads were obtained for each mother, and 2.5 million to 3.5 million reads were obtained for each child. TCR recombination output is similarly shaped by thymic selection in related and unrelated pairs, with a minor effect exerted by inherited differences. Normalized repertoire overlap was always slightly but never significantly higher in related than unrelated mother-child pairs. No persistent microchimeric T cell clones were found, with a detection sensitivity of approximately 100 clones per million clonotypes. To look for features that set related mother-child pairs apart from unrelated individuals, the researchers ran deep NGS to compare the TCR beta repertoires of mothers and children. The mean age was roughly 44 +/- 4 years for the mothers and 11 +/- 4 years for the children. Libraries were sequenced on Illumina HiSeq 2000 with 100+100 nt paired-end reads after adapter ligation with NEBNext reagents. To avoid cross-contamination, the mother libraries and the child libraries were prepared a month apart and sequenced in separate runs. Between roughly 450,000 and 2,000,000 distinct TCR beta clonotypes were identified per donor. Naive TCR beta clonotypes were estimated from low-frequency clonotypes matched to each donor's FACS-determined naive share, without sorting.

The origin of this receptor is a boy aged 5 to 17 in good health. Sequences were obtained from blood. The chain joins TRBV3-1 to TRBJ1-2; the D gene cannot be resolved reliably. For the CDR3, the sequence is CASSFRTTANYGYTF. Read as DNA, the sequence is TGTGCCAGCAGCTTCCGAACGACGGCTAACTATGGCTACACCTTC.